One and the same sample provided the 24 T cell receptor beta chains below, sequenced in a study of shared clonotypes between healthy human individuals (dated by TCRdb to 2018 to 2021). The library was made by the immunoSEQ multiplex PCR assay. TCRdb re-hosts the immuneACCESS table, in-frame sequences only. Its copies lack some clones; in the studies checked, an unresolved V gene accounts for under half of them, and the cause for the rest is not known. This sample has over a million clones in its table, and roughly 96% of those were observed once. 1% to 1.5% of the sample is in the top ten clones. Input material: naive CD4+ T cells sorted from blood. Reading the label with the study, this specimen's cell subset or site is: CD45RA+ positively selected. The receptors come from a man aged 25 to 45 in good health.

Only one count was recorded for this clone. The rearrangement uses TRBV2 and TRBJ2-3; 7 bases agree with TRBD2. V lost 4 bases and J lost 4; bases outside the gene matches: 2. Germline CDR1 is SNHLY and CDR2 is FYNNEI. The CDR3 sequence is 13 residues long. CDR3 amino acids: CASSGEGADTQYF. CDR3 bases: TGTGCCAGCAGTGGGGAGGGAGCAGATACGCAGTATTTT.

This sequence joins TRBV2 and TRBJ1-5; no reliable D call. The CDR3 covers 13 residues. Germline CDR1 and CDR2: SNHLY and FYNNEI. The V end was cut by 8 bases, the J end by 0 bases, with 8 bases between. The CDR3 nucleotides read TGTGCCAGCGCAGGTTATAGCAATCAGCCCCAGCATTTT. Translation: CASAGYSNQPQHF. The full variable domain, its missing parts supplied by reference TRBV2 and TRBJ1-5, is EPEVTQTPSHQVTQMGQEVILRCVPISNHLYFYWYRQILGQKVEFLVSFYNNEISEKSEIFDDQFSVERPDGSNFTLKIRSTKLEDSAMYFCASAGYSNQPQHFGDGTRLSIL.

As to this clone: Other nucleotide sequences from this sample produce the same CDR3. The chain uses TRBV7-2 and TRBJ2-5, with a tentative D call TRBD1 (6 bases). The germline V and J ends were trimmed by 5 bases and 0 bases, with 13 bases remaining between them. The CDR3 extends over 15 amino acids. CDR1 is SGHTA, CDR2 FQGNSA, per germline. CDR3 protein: CASSRRTEYQETQYF. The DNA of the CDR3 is TGTGCCAGCAGCAGGCGGACAGAGTACCAAGAGACCCAGTACTTC.

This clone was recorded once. CDR3 sequence: CASSLRAGAIYEQYF. CDR3 in DNA: TGTGCCAGCAGCTTACGTGCGGGAGCTATTTACGAGCAGTACTTC. V usage is TRBV11-2 and J usage is TRBJ2-7; 7 bases fit TRBD2. The CDR3 is made up of 15 amino acids. With V trimmed by 2 bases and J by 4 bases, 8 bases remained unmatched. The germline V gene has CDR1 SGHAT and CDR2 FQNNGV.

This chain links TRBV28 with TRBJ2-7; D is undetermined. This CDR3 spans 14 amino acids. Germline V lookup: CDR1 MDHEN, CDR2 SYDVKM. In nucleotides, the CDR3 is TGTGCGACCATCCCTTTGCGCGGTTCCTACGAGCAGTACTTC. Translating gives CATIPLRGSYEQYF.

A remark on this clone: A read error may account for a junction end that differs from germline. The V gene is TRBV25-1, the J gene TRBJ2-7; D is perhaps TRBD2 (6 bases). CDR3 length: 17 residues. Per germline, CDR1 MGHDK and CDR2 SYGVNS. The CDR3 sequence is CASSETSAGPRSDEQYF. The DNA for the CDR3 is TGTGCCAGCAGTGAGACCTCGGCGGGACCCCGCTCCGACGAGCAGTACTTC.

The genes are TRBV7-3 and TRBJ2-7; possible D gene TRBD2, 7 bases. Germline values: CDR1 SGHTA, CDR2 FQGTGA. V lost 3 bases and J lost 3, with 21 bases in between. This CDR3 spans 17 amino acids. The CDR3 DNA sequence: TGTGCCAGCAGCTTGCTGGCGGGGGCGGGAGTCGACTACGAGCAGTACTTC. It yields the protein CASSLLAGAGVDYEQYF.

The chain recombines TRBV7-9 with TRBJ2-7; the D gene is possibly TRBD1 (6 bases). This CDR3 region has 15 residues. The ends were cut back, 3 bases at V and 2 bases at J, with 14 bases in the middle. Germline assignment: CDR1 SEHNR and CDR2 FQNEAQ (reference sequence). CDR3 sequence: CASSFSGTPTYEQYF. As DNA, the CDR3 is TGTGCCAGCAGCTTCTCCGGGACACCTACCTACGAGCAGTACTTC.

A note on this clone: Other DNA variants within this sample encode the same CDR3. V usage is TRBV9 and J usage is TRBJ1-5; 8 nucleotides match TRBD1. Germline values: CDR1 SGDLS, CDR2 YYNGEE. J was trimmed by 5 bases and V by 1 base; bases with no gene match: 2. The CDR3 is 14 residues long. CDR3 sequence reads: CASSVSGGDQPQHF. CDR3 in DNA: TGTGCCAGCAGCGTATCAGGGGGCGATCAGCCCCAGCATTTT. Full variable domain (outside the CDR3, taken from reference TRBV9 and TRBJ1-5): DSGVTQTPKHLITATGQRVTLRCSPRSGDLSVYWYQQSLDQGLQFLIQYYNGEERAKGNILERFSAQQFPDLHSELNLSSLELGDSALYFCASSVSGGDQPQHFGDGTRLSIL.

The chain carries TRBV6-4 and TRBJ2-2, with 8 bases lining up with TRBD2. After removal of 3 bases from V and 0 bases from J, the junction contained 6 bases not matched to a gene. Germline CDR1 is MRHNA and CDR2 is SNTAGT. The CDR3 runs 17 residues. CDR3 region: CASSETSGGTNTGELFF. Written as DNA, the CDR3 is TGTGCCAGCAGTGAAACTAGCGGAGGGACGAACACCGGGGAGCTGTTTTTT.

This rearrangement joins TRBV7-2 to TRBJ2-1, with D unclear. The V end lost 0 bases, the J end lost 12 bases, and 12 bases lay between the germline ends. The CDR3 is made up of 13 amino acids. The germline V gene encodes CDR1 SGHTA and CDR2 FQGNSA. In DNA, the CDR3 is TGTGCCAGCAGCTTAGCGCCATCTAGGTGGCAGTTCTTC. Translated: CASSLAPSRWQFF.

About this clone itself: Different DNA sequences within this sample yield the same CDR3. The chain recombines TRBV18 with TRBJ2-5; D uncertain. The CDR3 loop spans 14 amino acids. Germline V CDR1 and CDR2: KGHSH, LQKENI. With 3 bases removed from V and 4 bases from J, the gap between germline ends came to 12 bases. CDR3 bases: TGTGCCAGCTCACCCCTTCGGGTTGGAGAGACCCAGTACTTC. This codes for CASSPLRVGETQYF.

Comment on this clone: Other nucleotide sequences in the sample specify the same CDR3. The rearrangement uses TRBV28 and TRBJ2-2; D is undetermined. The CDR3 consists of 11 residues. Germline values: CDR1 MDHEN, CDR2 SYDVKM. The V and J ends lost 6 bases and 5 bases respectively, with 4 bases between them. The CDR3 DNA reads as TGTGCCAGCAGGGGGACCGGGGAGCTGTTTTTT. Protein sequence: CASRGTGELFF. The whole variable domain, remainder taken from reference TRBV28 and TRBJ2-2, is DVKVTQSSRYLVKRTGEKVFLECVQDMDHENMFWYRQDPGLGLRLIYFSYDVKMKEKGDIPEGYSVSREKKERFSLILESASTNQTSMYLCASRGTGELFFGEGSRLTVL.

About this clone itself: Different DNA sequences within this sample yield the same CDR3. The CDR3 nucleotides read TGTGCCAGCAGTTACGTCGGGAGTGGCTACACCTTC. The encoded protein is CASSYVGSGYTF. This chain connects TRBV6-5 to TRBJ1-2; D remains unclear. CDR1 and CDR2 (germline): MNHEY, SVGAGI. Trimming removed 2 bases from V and 7 bases from J, with 8 bases in between. CDR3 length: 12 amino acids.

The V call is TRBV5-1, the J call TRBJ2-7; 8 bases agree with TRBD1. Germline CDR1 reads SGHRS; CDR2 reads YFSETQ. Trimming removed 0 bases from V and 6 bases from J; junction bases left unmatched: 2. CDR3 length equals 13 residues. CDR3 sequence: CASSLAQGAEQYF. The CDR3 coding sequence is TGCGCCAGCAGCTTGGCGCAGGGGGCCGAGCAGTACTTC.

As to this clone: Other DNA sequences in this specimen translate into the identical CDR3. The CDR3 region is CSVEGGRSYNEQFF. DNA for the CDR3: TGCAGCGTTGAAGGCGGGAGAAGCTACAATGAGCAGTTCTTC. This rearrangement joins TRBV29-1 to TRBJ2-1; 7 nucleotides line up with TRBD2. CDR3 length: 14 residues. Germline V gives CDR1 SQVTM, CDR2 ANQGSEA. With V trimmed by 1 base and J by 3 bases, 3 bases remained unmatched.

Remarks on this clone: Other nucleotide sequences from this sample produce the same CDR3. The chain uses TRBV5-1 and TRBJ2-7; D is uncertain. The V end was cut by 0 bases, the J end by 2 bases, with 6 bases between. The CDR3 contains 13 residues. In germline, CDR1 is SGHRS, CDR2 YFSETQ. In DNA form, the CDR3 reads TGCGCCAGCAGCTTGGTGGCAGCCTACGAGCAGTACTTC. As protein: CASSLVAAYEQYF.

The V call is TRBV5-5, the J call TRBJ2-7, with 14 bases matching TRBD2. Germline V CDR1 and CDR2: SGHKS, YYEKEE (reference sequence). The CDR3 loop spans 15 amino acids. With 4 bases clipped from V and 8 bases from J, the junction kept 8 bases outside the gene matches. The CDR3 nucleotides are TGTGCCAGCAGCAGACCGGGACTAGCGGGAGAGAAGCAGTACTTC. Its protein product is CASSRPGLAGEKQYF.

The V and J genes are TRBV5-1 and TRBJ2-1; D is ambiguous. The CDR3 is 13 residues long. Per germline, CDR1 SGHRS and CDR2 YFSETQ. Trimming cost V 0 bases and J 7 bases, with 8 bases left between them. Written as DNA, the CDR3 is TGCGCCAGCAGCTTGGCCCCTCCGAATGAGCAGTTCTTC. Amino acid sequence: CASSLAPPNEQFF.

CDR3 residues: CASRLTGTNTEAFF. The CDR3 nucleotides are TGTGCCAGCAGGTTGACAGGGACTAACACTGAAGCTTTCTTT. This chain connects TRBV6-1 to TRBJ1-1; TRBD1 matches at 7 bases. This CDR3 region has 14 residues. Trimming cost V 6 bases and J 2 bases; bases outside gene matches: 6. Germline V gives CDR1 MNHNS, CDR2 SASEGT.

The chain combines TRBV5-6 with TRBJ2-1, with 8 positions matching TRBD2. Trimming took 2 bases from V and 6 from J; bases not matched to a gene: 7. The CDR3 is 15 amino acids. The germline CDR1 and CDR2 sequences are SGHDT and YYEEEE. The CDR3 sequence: CASSFNGRAGNEQFF. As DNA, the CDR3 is TGTGCCAGCAGCTTCAACGGGAGGGCGGGCAATGAGCAGTTCTTC.

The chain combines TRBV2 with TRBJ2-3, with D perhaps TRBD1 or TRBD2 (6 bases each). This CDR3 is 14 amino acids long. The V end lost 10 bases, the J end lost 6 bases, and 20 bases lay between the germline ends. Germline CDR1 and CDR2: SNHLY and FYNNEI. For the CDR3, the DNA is TGTGCCAATGGGGCGGACAGTCTAGCGGATACGCAGTATTTT. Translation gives CANGADSLADTQYF. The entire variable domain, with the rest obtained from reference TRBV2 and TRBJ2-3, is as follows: EPEVTQTPSHQVTQMGQEVILRCVPISNHLYFYWYRQILGQKVEFLVSFYNNEISEKSEIFDDQFSVERPDGSNFTLKIRSTKLEDSAMYFCANGADSLADTQYFGPGTRLTVL.

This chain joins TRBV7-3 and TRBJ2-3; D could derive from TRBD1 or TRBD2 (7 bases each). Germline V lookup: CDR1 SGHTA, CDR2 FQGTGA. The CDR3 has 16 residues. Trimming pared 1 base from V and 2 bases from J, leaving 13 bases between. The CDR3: CASSLMGGTVTDTQYF. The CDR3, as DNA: TGTGCCAGCAGCTTAATGGGGGGGACAGTCACAGATACGCAGTATTTT.

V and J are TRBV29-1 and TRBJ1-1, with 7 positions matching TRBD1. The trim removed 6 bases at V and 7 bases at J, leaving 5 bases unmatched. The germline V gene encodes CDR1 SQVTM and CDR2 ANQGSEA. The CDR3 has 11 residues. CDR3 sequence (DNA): TGCAGCGTATGGACAGGAGGTGAAGCTTTCTTT. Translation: CSVWTGGEAFF.